These 9 T cell receptor beta chains were sequenced from one sample in a study of early T cells in non-severe SARS-CoV-2 infection. Each CDR3 protein is one row after TCRdb ran MiXCR on the 5' RACE reads. The sample carries about 40,000 distinct CDR3 sequences, roughly 6% recorded once. The sample was whole blood, taken at baseline. These TCRs come from an adult who was a healthcare worker with PCR-confirmed SARS-CoV-2 infection or an uninfected control (not recorded which).

This clonotype has a handful of counts. The rearrangement links TRBV7-9 to TRBJ1-1, with 7 bases identical to TRBD1. The CDR3 contains 15 residues. Looked up from germline, CDR1 is SEHNR and CDR2 is FQNEAQ (reference sequence). V was pared by 5 bases and J by 0 bases, with 6 bases of the junction left unmatched. For the CDR3, the DNA is TGTGCCAGCAGCCCAAGGGGACAGATGAACACTGAAGCTTTCTTT. Protein product: CASSPRGQMNTEAFF.

This clonotype was detected many times. The V gene is TRBV18, the J gene TRBJ2-1, with 15 bases identical to TRBD2. CDR1 and CDR2 (germline): KGHSH, LQKENI. The CDR3 sequence is 16 residues long. Trimming cost V 5 bases and J 9 bases; bases outside gene matches: 8. Here the CDR3 DNA reads TGTGCCAGCTCATTTCAAGGACTAGCGGGGGGGACTGAGCAGTTCTTC. This encodes CASSFQGLAGGTEQFF.

This clonotype has more than one count but fewer than ten. The rearrangement uses TRBV24-1 and TRBJ2-6, with D hard to call. Per the germline V gene, CDR1 is KGHDR and CDR2 is SFDVKD. The V and J ends lost 9 bases and 0 bases respectively, with 14 bases between them. This CDR3 comprises 16 residues. Written as DNA, the CDR3 is TGTGCCACCGCCGGGTCCATCCGCTCTGGGGCCAACGTCCTGACTTTC. This gives the protein CATAGSIRSGANVLTF.

This clonotype has a count of ten or more. The chain is built from TRBV7-2 and TRBJ2-3; D is unresolved. The CDR3 loop spans 14 amino acids. Germline CDR1 and CDR2: SGHTA and FQGNSA. Trimming removed 0 bases from V and 3 bases from J, with 7 bases in between. DNA of the CDR3: TGTGCCAGCAGCTTAGCGTTGGGAACAGATACGCAGTATTTT. Residues: CASSLALGTDTQYF.

This chain connects TRBV4-3 to TRBJ2-2, with 9 bases matching TRBD2. The CDR3 extends over 17 amino acids. Trimming at V came to 3 bases and at J to 1 base, leaving 6 bases not matched to a gene. The V gene's germline CDR1 is LGHNA and CDR2 YSLEER. The CDR3 sequence is CASSHPGLAMNTGELFF. CDR3 DNA sequence: TGCGCCAGCAGCCACCCGGGACTAGCTATGAACACCGGGGAGCTGTTTTTT.

This clonotype was seen just once. The rearrangement joins TRBV7-9 to TRBJ2-1; TRBD1 matches at 10 bases. CDR3 length: 15 amino acids. The V and J ends lost 5 bases and 5 bases, in that order; junction bases with no gene match: 6. The germline V gene encodes CDR1 SEHNR and CDR2 FQNEAQ (reference sequence). Here the CDR3 reads CASSPRTGGDNEQFF. CDR3 sequence (DNA): TGTGCCAGCAGCCCAAGGACAGGGGGGGACAATGAGCAGTTCTTC. The full variable domain, completed using reference TRBV7-9 and TRBJ2-1, is DTGVSQNPRHKITKRGQNVTFRCDPISEHNRLYWYRQTLGQGPEFLTYFQNEAQLEKSRLLSDRFSAERPKGSFSTLEIQRTEQGDSAMYLCASSPRTGGDNEQFFGPGTRLTVL.

This clonotype was counted ten times or more. The chain couples TRBV5-1 to TRBJ1-1; D is undetermined. Trimming shortened V by 0 bases and J by 5 bases, and 11 bases separated the two germline ends. Germline V gene data show CDR1 as SGHRS and CDR2 as YFSETQ. The CDR3 spans 14 residues. The CDR3 sequence is CASSLDEPGTEAFF. The CDR3 DNA is TGCGCCAGCAGCTTGGATGAACCGGGGACTGAAGCTTTCTTT.

This chain joins TRBV2 and TRBJ2-7, with D possibly being TRBD2 (6 bases). There are 12 residues in the CDR3. The V gene lost 8 bases and the J gene lost 0 bases, with 8 bases spanning the gap. Germline V lookup: CDR1 SNHLY, CDR2 FYNNEI. The CDR3, as DNA: TGTGCCAGCCGGGACTTCTCCTACGAGCAGTACTTC. Amino acids: CASRDFSYEQYF.

This chain connects TRBV12-3 or TRBV12-4 to TRBJ1-6; D gene ambiguous. Trimming shortened V by 7 bases and J by 3 bases, and 13 bases separated the two germline ends. The CDR3 runs to 15 residues. CDR3 nucleotides: TGTGCCAGCACCACATGGGCTAGCTATAATTCACCCCTCCACTTT. It encodes CASTTWASYNSPLHF.